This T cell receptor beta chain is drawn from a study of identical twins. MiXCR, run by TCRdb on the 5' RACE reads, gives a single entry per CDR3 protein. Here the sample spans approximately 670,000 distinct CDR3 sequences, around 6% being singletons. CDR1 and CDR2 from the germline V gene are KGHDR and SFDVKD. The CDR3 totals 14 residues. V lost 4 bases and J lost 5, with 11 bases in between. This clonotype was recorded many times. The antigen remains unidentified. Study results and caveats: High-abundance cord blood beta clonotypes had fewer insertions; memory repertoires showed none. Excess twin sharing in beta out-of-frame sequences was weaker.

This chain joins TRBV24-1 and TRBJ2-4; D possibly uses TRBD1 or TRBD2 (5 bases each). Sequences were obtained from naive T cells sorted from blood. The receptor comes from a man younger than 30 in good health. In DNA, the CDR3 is TGTGCCACCAGTGAGCCGGGACGGGAAAACATTCAGTACTTC. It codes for CATSEPGRENIQYF.